The next 26 T cell receptor beta chains were all read from a single sample in a study of identical twins. TCRdb analysed the 5' RACE reads with MiXCR anew, one entry per CDR3 protein. The sample includes 600,000 to 700,000 distinct CDR3 sequences, over 20% of them seen just once. These data were also reused for a study on T cells expressing NK-cell markers.

The sample was PBMCs. Every receptor here comes from a woman in her late teens or twenties in good health.

This clonotype came up a few times. The rearrangement links TRBV20-1 to TRBJ2-3, with 8 positions matching TRBD2. The CDR3 totals 17 residues. CDR1 and CDR2 from the germline V gene are DFQATT and SNEGSKA (reference sequence). V shed 3 bases and J 4 bases; nucleotides not matched to a gene: 15. DNA of the CDR3: TGCAGTGCTAGGGCCTTCGCCGACGGGGGGGGCGCAGATACGCAGTATTTT. Its translation: CSARAFADGGGADTQYF.

V is TRBV5-1 and J is TRBJ2-5; TRBD1 aligns across 7 bases. Germline V gene sequence: CDR1 SGHRS, CDR2 YFSETQ. The CDR3 contains 15 residues. The J segment lost 6 bases and the V segment lost 0 bases, leaving 8 bases of the junction unmatched. CDR3 protein: CASSLVTGLEKTQYF. The CDR3 coding sequence is TGCGCCAGCAGCTTGGTGACAGGGCTGGAAAAGACCCAGTACTTC.

This clonotype was counted between two and nine times. The chain employs TRBV12-3 or TRBV12-4 and TRBJ1-2; 8 bases agree with TRBD1. This CDR3 region has 13 residues. With 5 bases clipped from V and 6 bases from J, the junction kept 5 bases outside the gene matches. Here the CDR3 DNA reads TGTGCCAGCAGTCGGGGACAGGCCGATGGCTACACCTTC. Protein sequence: CASSRGQADGYTF.

At least ten counts were recorded for this clonotype. This rearrangement joins TRBV7-2 to TRBJ2-1; no clear D gene. V dropped 11 bases and J dropped 6 bases, with 2 bases sitting between them. Per germline, CDR1 SGHTA and CDR2 FQGNSA. CDR3 length: 8 residues. For the CDR3, the DNA is TGTGCCGTCAATGAGCAGTTCTTC. Protein: CAVNEQFF.

The rearrangement joins TRBV9 to TRBJ2-5; 7 positions match TRBD1. Looked up from germline, CDR1 is SGDLS and CDR2 is YYNGEE. This CDR3 region has 17 residues. With V trimmed by 0 bases and J by 4 bases, 12 bases remained unmatched. DNA of the CDR3: TGTGCCAGCAGCGTAGCTCGACGCGACAGGGACGGAGAGACCCAGTACTTC. It encodes CASSVARRDRDGETQYF.

This clonotype was observed a handful of times. V gene TRBV6-1 combines with J gene TRBJ2-3; 14 bases map to TRBD2. Trimming took 6 bases from V and 7 from J; bases not matched to a gene: 6. CDR1 is MNHNS and CDR2 is SASEGT in the germline V gene. The CDR3 covers 15 residues. In DNA form, the CDR3 reads TGTGCCAGCAGATCTGGGACTAGCGGGAGCCATACGCAGTATTTT. It translates to CASRSGTSGSHTQYF.

In its sample, this clonotype was seen many times. The chain employs TRBV5-1 and TRBJ1-1; D might be TRBD1 (6 bases). V lost 5 bases and J lost 0, with 8 bases in between. This CDR3 has 13 amino acids. CDR1 is SGHRS, CDR2 YFSETQ, per germline. CDR3 region: CASRPGVNTEAFF. CDR3 bases: TGCGCCAGCAGACCAGGGGTGAACACTGAAGCTTTCTTT. Full variable domain (rest looked up from reference TRBV5-1 and TRBJ1-1): KAGVTQTPRYLIKTRGQQVTLSCSPISGHRSVSWYQQTPGQGLQFLFEYFSETQRNKGNFPGRFSGRQFSNSRSEMNVSTLELGDSALYLCASRPGVNTEAFFGQGTRLTVV.

The chain is built from TRBV24-1 and TRBJ2-3; 11 bases are a match to TRBD2. V lost 4 bases, J lost 4 bases, and 12 bases stayed unmatched. Germline CDR1 KGHDR, CDR2 SFDVKD. This CDR3 region has 18 residues. The chain's CDR3 is CATSDSSGLAGGPDTQYF. For the CDR3, the DNA is TGTGCCACCAGTGACTCCTCTGGTCTAGCGGGGGGCCCAGATACGCAGTATTTT.

The chain joins TRBV18 to TRBJ2-3; D unresolved. Per germline, CDR1 KGHSH and CDR2 LQKENI. This CDR3 region has 12 residues. V lost 3 bases to trimming and J lost 10 bases, with 11 bases between them. This CDR3 reads CASSPLKESQYF. The CDR3 DNA follows: TGTGCCAGCTCACCCCTAAAGGAGTCGCAGTATTTT.

This clonotype was seen more than once but under ten times. This chain joins TRBV20-1 and TRBJ2-7; D possibly corresponds to TRBD2 (6 bases). The V gene's germline CDR1 is DFQATT and CDR2 SNEGSKA (reference sequence). V lost 6 bases and J 2 bases, leaving 20 bases between the germline ends. The CDR3 is 15 amino acids. Here the CDR3 DNA reads TGCAGTGCCGGGCCCCCTCGTGCGGGAACCTACGAGCAGTACTTC. Its translation: CSAGPPRAGTYEQYF.

The rearrangement joins TRBV20-1 to TRBJ1-6, with 11 bases lining up with TRBD1. V shed 4 bases and J 5 bases; nucleotides not matched to a gene: 1. This CDR3 region has 14 residues. Germline V lookup: CDR1 DFQATT, CDR2 SNEGSKA (reference sequence). Here the CDR3 DNA reads TGCAGTGCTAAGGGACAGGGGGATAATTCACCCCTCCACTTT. Translated: CSAKGQGDNSPLHF.

This clonotype came up a few times. The chain combines TRBV29-1 with TRBJ2-3, with 7 bases identical to TRBD1. Losses at the gene ends were 6 bases for V and 2 bases for J; bases not matched to a gene: 11. Germline CDR1 is SQVTM and CDR2 is ANQGSEA. The CDR3 totals 15 residues. The CDR3 spells CSVTRSRGNTDTQYF. The CDR3 DNA reads TGCAGCGTAACTCGAAGCAGGGGGAACACAGATACGCAGTATTTT.

This sequence joins TRBV6-5 and TRBJ2-7; 9 bases agree with TRBD2. The CDR3 length is 14 residues. V was pared by 2 bases and J by 3 bases, with 2 bases of the junction left unmatched. The germline V gene has CDR1 MNHEY and CDR2 SVGAGI. The CDR3 DNA reads TGTGCCAGCAGTTACGTTAGCGGGAGCTACGAGCAGTACTTC. Protein: CASSYVSGSYEQYF.

V usage is TRBV20-1 and J usage is TRBJ2-1, with 7 bases identical to TRBD2. Germline V lookup: CDR1 DFQATT, CDR2 SNEGSKA (reference sequence). The CDR3 runs to 12 residues. V lost 6 bases, J lost 2 bases, and 1 base stayed unmatched. This chain's CDR3 is CSAGRAYNEQFF. The CDR3, as DNA: TGCAGTGCAGGGAGGGCCTACAATGAGCAGTTCTTC.

The chain employs TRBV6-1 and TRBJ1-1; tentatively, D is TRBD1 (6 bases). Per germline, CDR1 MNHNS and CDR2 SASEGT. Between the trimmed V and J ends, which lost 1 base and 2 bases, there was a span of 8 bases. The CDR3 totals 14 residues. This chain's CDR3 is CASSEGRGNTEAFF. CDR3 bases: TGTGCCAGCAGTGAAGGCAGGGGAAACACTGAAGCTTTCTTT.

The chain links TRBV12-3 or TRBV12-4 to TRBJ2-3; 10 nucleotides match TRBD2. The CDR3 sequence is 15 residues long. J was trimmed by 4 bases and V by 3 bases; bases with no gene match: 4. This CDR3 reads CASSFPSGSSDTQYF. CDR3 sequence (DNA): TGTGCCAGCAGTTTCCCTAGCGGGAGTTCAGATACGCAGTATTTT.

The rearrangement links TRBV20-1 to TRBJ2-1, with a weak D call TRBD2 (6 bases). The germline gives CDR1 DFQATT, CDR2 SNEGSKA (reference sequence). With 7 bases removed from V and 6 bases from J, the gap between germline ends came to 13 bases. The CDR3 runs to 12 residues. The CDR3 DNA reads as TGCAGTGGGAGGAGGGGATCCAATGAGCAGTTCTTC. This translates into CSGRRGSNEQFF.

This clonotype was recorded only once. This rearrangement joins TRBV7-8 to TRBJ2-3; 8 positions agree with TRBD1. The CDR3 loop spans 16 amino acids. With V trimmed by 0 bases and J by 3 bases, 5 bases remained unmatched. Germline V gene lookup returns CDR1 SGHVS and CDR2 FQNEAQ. The DNA for the CDR3 is TGTGCCAGCAGCTTAGCGGGACAGGCCCAAACAGATACGCAGTATTTT. Protein product: CASSLAGQAQTDTQYF.

This chain joins TRBV20-1 and TRBJ1-1; tentative D call: TRBD1 (5 bases). This CDR3 region has 14 residues. V lost 1 base and J 3 bases, leaving 12 bases between the germline ends. The germline CDR1 and CDR2 sequences are DFQATT and SNEGSKA (reference sequence). CDR3 loop: CSARAGGRDTEAFF. The CDR3 nucleotides read TGCAGTGCTAGAGCGGGGGGACGGGACACTGAAGCTTTCTTT.

The genes are TRBV9 and TRBJ2-1; 7 nucleotides line up with TRBD2. Per the germline V gene, CDR1 is SGDLS and CDR2 is YYNGEE. The CDR3 is made up of 13 amino acids. Losses at the gene ends were 0 bases for V and 8 bases for J; bases not matched to a gene: 2. CDR3 nucleotide sequence: TGTGCCAGCAGCGTAGATGGGGGGGATGAGCAGTTCTTC. Translated: CASSVDGGDEQFF.

This clonotype was picked up a small number of times. The chain joins TRBV6-1 to TRBJ1-2; D may be TRBD1 (5 bases). V gave up 3 bases and J gave up 4 bases, with 15 bases separating them. The CDR3 covers 15 residues. The germline V gene encodes CDR1 MNHNS and CDR2 SASEGT. The CDR3 region has the DNA TGTGCCAGCAGTGAGTCCGTCCCCGGGGCCTATGGCTACACCTTC. It specifies CASSESVPGAYGYTF.

This clonotype has more than one count but fewer than ten. The V gene is TRBV12-3 or TRBV12-4, the J gene TRBJ2-3, with 7 bases that match TRBD2. After removal of 6 bases from V and 0 bases from J, the junction contained 9 bases not matched to a gene. There are 16 residues in the CDR3. The CDR3 region is CASSPGGDRSTDTQYF. The CDR3 DNA reads as TGTGCCAGCAGCCCTGGGGGGGATCGAAGCACAGATACGCAGTATTTT.

Ten or more counts support this clonotype. The chain joins TRBV20-1 to TRBJ2-3, with 13 bases fitting TRBD2. Unmatched junction bases numbered 4, after V lost 6 bases and J lost 4 bases. Per germline, CDR1 DFQATT and CDR2 SNEGSKA (reference sequence). The CDR3 is 14 residues long. The chain's CDR3 is CSAIGLAGADTQYF. CDR3 bases: TGCAGTGCCATCGGACTAGCGGGAGCAGATACGCAGTATTTT.

This chain uses TRBV6-2 or TRBV6-3 with TRBJ2-3, with a tentative D call TRBD2 (6 bases). This CDR3 is 12 amino acids long. Trimming removed 7 bases from V and 12 bases from J, with 17 bases in between. The germline CDR1 and CDR2 sequences are MNHEY and SVGEGT. The DNA of the CDR3 is TGTGCCAGCACCCAGGGACTCCATTCTCAGTATTTT. Protein: CASTQGLHSQYF.

The sample holds a few counts of this clonotype. The J gene is TRBJ1-4, the V gene TRBV12-3 or TRBV12-4, with a possible D match to TRBD1 (6 bases). The CDR3 loop spans 15 amino acids. Trimming removed 7 bases at V and 5 bases at J, with 17 bases between. The DNA for the CDR3 is TGTGCCAGCAAGGCAACGGGACATCCGAATGAAAAACTGTTTTTT. It specifies CASKATGHPNEKLFF.

The chain couples TRBV7-8 to TRBJ2-1; TRBD2 matches at 9 bases. CDR1 is SGHVS, CDR2 FQNEAQ, per germline. V was pared by 6 bases and J by 7 bases, with 19 bases of the junction left unmatched. The CDR3 consists of 18 residues. The CDR3 sequence: CASRQKRVASGDVNEQFF. In DNA, the CDR3 is TGTGCCAGCAGGCAAAAAAGGGTGGCTAGCGGGGATGTAAATGAGCAGTTCTTC.